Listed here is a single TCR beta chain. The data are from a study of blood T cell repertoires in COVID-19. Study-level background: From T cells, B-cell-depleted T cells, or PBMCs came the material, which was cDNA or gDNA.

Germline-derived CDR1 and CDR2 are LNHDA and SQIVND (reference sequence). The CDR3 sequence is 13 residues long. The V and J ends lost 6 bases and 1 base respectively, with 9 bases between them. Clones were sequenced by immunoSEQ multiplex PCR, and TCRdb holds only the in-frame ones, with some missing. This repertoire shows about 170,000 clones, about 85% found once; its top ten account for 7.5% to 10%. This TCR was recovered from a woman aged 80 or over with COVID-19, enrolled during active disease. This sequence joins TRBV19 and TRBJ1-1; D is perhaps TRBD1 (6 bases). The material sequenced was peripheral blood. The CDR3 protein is CASRLQGNTEAFF. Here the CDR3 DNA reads TGTGCCAGTAGGCTACAGGGGAACACTGAAGCTTTCTTT.